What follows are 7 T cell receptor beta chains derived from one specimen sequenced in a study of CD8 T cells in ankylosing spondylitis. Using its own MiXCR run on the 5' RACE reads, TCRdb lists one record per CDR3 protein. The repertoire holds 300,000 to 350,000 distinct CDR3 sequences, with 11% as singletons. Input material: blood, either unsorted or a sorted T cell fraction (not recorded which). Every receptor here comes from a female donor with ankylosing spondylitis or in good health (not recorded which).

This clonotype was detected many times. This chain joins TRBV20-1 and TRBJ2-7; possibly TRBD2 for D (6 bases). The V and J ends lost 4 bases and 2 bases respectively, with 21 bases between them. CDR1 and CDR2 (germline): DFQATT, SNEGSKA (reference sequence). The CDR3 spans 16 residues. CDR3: CSAKPTPGLLTYEQYF. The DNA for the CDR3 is TGCAGTGCTAAGCCAACTCCGGGACTTCTAACCTACGAGCAGTACTTC.

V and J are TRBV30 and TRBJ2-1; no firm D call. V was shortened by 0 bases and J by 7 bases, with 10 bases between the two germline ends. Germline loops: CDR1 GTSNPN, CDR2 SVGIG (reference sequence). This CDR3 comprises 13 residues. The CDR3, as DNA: TGTGCCTGGAGTGTTGGGCTTGTGAATGAGCAGTTCTTC. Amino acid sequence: CAWSVGLVNEQFF.

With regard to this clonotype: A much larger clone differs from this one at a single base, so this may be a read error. CDR3 region: CASSLGTSGKGEQFF. In DNA, the CDR3 is TGTGCCAGCAGTTTAGGGACTAGCGGGAAGGGTGAGCAGTTCTTC. J is TRBJ2-1 and V is TRBV27; 13 nucleotides agree with TRBD2. Germline-derived CDR1 and CDR2 are MNHEY and SMNVEV (reference sequence). After removal of 2 bases from V and 9 bases from J, the junction contained 4 bases not matched to a gene. CDR3 length equals 15 residues.

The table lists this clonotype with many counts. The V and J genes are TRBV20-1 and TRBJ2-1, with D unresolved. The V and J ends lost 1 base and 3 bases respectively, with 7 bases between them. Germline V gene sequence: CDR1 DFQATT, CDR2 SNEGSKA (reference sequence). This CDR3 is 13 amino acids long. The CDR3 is CSARVPFYNEQFF. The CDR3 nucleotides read TGCAGTGCTAGAGTTCCCTTCTACAATGAGCAGTTCTTC.

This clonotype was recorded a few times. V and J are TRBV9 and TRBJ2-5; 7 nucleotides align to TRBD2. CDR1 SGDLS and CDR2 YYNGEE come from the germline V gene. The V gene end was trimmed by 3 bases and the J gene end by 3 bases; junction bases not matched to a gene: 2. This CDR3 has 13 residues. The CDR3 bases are TGTGCCAGCAGCGCAAGCGGGGAAGAGACCCAGTACTTC. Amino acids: CASSASGEETQYF.

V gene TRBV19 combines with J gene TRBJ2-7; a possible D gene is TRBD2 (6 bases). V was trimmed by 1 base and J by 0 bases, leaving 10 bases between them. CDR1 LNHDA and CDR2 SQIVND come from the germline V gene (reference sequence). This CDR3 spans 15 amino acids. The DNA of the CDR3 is TGTGCCAGTAGTATAGGAAGCGGGTACTCCTACGAGCAGTACTTC. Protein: CASSIGSGYSYEQYF.

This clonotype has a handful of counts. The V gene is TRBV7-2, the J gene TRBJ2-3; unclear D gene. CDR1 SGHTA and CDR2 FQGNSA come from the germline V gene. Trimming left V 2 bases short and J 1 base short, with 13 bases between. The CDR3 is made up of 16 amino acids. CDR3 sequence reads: CASSLSGPGGTDTQYF. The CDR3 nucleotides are TGTGCCAGCAGCTTATCTGGTCCTGGGGGCACAGATACGCAGTATTTT.